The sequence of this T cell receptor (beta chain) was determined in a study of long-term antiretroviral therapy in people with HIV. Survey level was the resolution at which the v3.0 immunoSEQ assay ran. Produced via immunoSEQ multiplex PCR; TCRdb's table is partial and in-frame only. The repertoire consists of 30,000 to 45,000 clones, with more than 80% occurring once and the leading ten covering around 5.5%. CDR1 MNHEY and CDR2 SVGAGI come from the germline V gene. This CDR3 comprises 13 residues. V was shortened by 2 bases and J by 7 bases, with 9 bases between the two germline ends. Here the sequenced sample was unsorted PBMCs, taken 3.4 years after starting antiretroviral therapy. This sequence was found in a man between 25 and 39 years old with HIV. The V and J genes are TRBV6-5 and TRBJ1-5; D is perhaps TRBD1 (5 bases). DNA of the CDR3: TGTGCCAGCAGTTACCAGGGAAAACAGCCCCAGCATTTT. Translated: CASSYQGKQPQHF.